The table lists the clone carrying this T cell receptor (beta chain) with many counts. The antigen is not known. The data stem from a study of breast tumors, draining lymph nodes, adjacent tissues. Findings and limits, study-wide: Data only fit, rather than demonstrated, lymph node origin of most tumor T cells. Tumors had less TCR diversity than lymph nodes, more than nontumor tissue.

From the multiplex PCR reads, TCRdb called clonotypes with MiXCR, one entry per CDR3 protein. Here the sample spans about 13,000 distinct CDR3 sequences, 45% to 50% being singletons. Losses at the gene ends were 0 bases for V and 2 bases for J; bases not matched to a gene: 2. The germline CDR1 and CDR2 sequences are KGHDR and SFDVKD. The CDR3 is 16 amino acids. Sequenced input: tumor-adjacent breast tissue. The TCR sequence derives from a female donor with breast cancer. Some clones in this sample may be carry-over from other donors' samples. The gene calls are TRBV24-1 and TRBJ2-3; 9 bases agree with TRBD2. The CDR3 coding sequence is TGTGCCACCAGTGATTTGAAGCGGGGGGTCACAGATACGCAGTATTTT. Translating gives CATSDLKRGVTDTQYF.